Listed below are T cell receptor beta chains from one sample, sequenced in a study of T cell repertoires in cytomegalovirus infection. TCRdb independently ran MiXCR on the reads; one entry per CDR3 protein. The sample shows 650,000 to 850,000 distinct CDR3 sequences, just under 30% of them seen only once. Their target antigens are unknown. This specimen was cultured CD8+ T cells from PBMCs, taken from culture after CMV antigen stimulation. These receptors originate from a human donor in good health (CMV status not recorded). Some clones in this sample may be carry-over from other donors' samples. The CDR3 runs from the conserved cysteine through the conserved F or W. The D gene is left open where the match is weak. Size is omitted from some rows. Given values are once, few, many or a class for expanded clones.

>TRBV7-2|many|TRBJ1-1|TRBD1
TGTGCCAGCAGCCCAGGGACAGGGGTTGTAGCTTTCTTT
CASSPGTGVVAFF
>TRBV7-9|many|TRBJ2-7|-
TGTGCCAGCAGCTTAGACTCCTCCATCTACGAGCAGTACTTC
CASSLDSSIYEQYF
>TRBV20-1|-|TRBJ2-7|-
TGCAGTGCTAGGCTTCCGGGCTACTACGAGCAGTACTTC
CSARLPGYYEQYF
>TRBV12-3/TRBV12-4|few|TRBJ2-1|-
TGTGCCAGCAGTTTATCGGGGTCAGGGAATGAGCAGTTCTTC
CASSLSGSGNEQFF
>TRBV19|-|TRBJ2-1|TRBD2
TGTGCCAGTAGTCCTCACGGGGGAGGGGTGTACAATGAGCAGTTCTTC
CASSPHGGGVYNEQFF
>TRBV7-6|few|TRBJ1-1|-
TGTGCCAGCAGCTCAGACGTGAACACTGAAGCTTTCTTT
CASSSDVNTEAFF
>TRBV4-3|-|TRBJ2-1|-
TGCGCCAGCAGCCAAGGGCCGGCGGGGTCAAATGAGCAGTTCTTC
CASSQGPAGSNEQFF
>TRBV12-5|-|TRBJ2-1|-
TGTGCTAGTGGTTTGTCGGACAGCTACAATGAGCAGTTCTTC
CASGLSDSYNEQFF
>TRBV13|few|TRBJ2-5|-
TGTGCCAGCAGCTTAGGCCTAGCAGAACGAGGGACCCAGTACTTC
CASSLGLAERGTQYF
>TRBV12-3/TRBV12-4|many|TRBJ1-1|TRBD1
TGTGCCAGCAACCTTCCGGACAGGGGGAGTTGGACTGAAGCTTTCTTT
CASNLPDRGSWTEAFF
>TRBV5-6|-|TRBJ1-1|-
TGTGCCAGCAGCTCCGTGACAGGGAACACTGAAGCTTTCTTT
CASSSVTGNTEAFF
>TRBV7-8|many|TRBJ2-5|TRBD2
TGTGCCAGCAGCTTTAGACTAGCGGGTGCCCAAGAGACCCAGTACTTC
CASSFRLAGAQETQYF
>TRBV9|-|TRBJ2-1|-
TGTGCCAGCAGCACGCAGGGGTGGGATGAGCAGTTCTTC
CASSTQGWDEQFF
>TRBV6-1|-|TRBJ2-1|-
TGTGCCAGCATCGGACTTGTGCAGTTCTTC
CASIGLVQFF
>TRBV14|-|TRBJ2-5|-
TGTGCCAGCAGCCTCCCAAAGGCAGGGCCGGAGACCCAGTACTTC
CASSLPKAGPETQYF
>TRBV19|few|TRBJ1-1|-
TGTGCCAGTAGTATAAGATCGGAGCTATACACTGAAGCTTTCTTT
CASSIRSELYTEAFF
>TRBV27|few|TRBJ2-1|TRBD2
TGTGCCAGCTGGCCGGCGGGGACTAGGCTTGGCACTGAGCAGTTCTTC
CASWPAGTRLGTEQFF
>TRBV6-1|few|TRBJ2-7|-
TGTGCCAGCAGTGCCGGACAGATATACGAGCAGTACTTC
CASSAGQIYEQYF
>TRBV7-2|many|TRBJ1-6|-
TGTGCCAGCAGCTTAGTGGTGTGGGGGGGAAGTAATTCACCCCTCCACTTT
CASSLVVWGGSNSPLHF
>TRBV7-2|many|TRBJ2-6|-
TGTGCCAGCAGCTCCCTTTTCTCTGGGGCCAACGTCCTGACTTTC
CASSSLFSGANVLTF
>TRBV7-8|many|TRBJ2-3|TRBD1
TGTGCCAGCAGCACTCCGGGACAGGGGGCTTATAGCACAGATACGCAGTATTTT
CASSTPGQGAYSTDTQYF
>TRBV11-2|-|TRBJ1-6|-
TGTGCCAGCAGCTTAGATCAGCTCAGGGGTTCCTATAATTCACCCCTCCACTTT
CASSLDQLRGSYNSPLHF
>TRBV6-6|few|TRBJ2-3|-
TGTGCCAGCAGGCAGGGCACAGATACGCAGTATTTT
CASRQGTDTQYF
>TRBV6-5|many|TRBJ2-2|TRBD1
TGTGCCAGCAGTAAACAACCCGGGACAGCAAGAACCGGGGAGCTGTTTTTT
CASSKQPGTARTGELFF
>TRBV11-2|few|TRBJ2-5|TRBD2
TGTGCCAGCAGCTTAAATCTAGCGGCTCAGGAGACCCAGTACTTC
CASSLNLAAQETQYF
>TRBV3-1|-|TRBJ1-3|-
TGTGCCAGCACTTCACTCTCGGACGCCACACTGGGAAACACCATATATTTT
CASTSLSDATLGNTIYF
>TRBV7-3|few|TRBJ1-5|-
TGTGCCAGCAGCCCCGAAAGTCAGGCCCTTCAGCCCCAGCATTTT
CASSPESQALQPQHF
>TRBV12-5|-|TRBJ2-1|TRBD1
TGTGCTAGTGGTTTGGGACAGGGGGCGAATGAGCAGTTCTTC
CASGLGQGANEQFF